The 24 T cell receptor beta chains reported below all come from one sample, sequenced in a study of T cells in Graves' hyperthyroidism and ophthalmopathy. Amplification targeted TCR beta CDR3 regions from RNA transcripts. The HTBI primer set drove a first-round RT-PCR of the TCR CDR3. One entry per CDR3 protein, called by TCRdb with MiXCR from the multiplex PCR reads. The sample has hundreds of thousands of distinct CDR3 sequences, approximately 14% seen once. The sample was blood. The receptors were gathered from a woman aged 40 to 50 with Graves' ophthalmopathy.

At least ten counts were recorded for this clonotype. As DNA, the CDR3 is TGTGCCACCAGTGACTACAGGTTTTCCGGGGAGCTGTTTTTT. Translation gives CATSDYRFSGELFF. V gene TRBV24-1 combines with J gene TRBJ2-2; D possibly corresponds to TRBD1 (5 bases). V was pared by 4 bases and J by 6 bases, with 11 bases between. Germline CDR1 reads KGHDR; CDR2 reads SFDVKD. The CDR3 covers 14 residues.

V gene TRBV7-6 combines with J gene TRBJ2-5; no definite D call. CDR3 length: 14 residues. Germline CDR1 SGHVS, CDR2 FNYEAQ. V was clipped by 1 base and J by 5 bases, with 11 bases between them. The CDR3 DNA follows: TGTGCCAGCAGCTTAGGGGTGAGCTGGGAGACCCAGTACTTC. Protein: CASSLGVSWETQYF.

In this sample, this clonotype turned up many times. The rearrangement uses TRBV7-3 and TRBJ2-5; D is uncertain. CDR1 SGHTA and CDR2 FQGTGA come from the germline V gene. The germline V and J ends were trimmed by 2 bases and 5 bases, with 9 bases remaining between them. This CDR3 region has 13 residues. In nucleotides, the CDR3 is TGTGCCAGCAGCTTAGCAGTCGCCGAGACCCAGTACTTC. Its protein is CASSLAVAETQYF.

This clonotype appeared many times. This chain connects TRBV19 to TRBJ2-2, with D uncertain. CDR3 length equals 15 residues. Germline lookup yields CDR1 LNHDA and CDR2 SQIVND (reference sequence). Trimming took off 3 bases at V and 4 bases at J, with 12 bases between the two ends. CDR3 sequence: CASSISRGLTGELFF. CDR3 nucleotide sequence: TGTGCCAGTAGTATTTCCCGCGGTCTCACCGGGGAGCTGTTTTTT. Looking up the rest from reference TRBV19 and TRBJ2-2 gives the full variable domain: DGGITQSPKYLFRKEGQNVTLSCEQNLNHDAMYWYRQDPGQGLRLIYYSQIVNDFQKGDIAEGYSVSREKKESFPLTVTSAQKNPTAFYLCASSISRGLTGELFFGEGSRLTVL.

V usage is TRBV12-3 or TRBV12-4 and J usage is TRBJ2-7; 8 bases are a match to TRBD2. After removal of 7 bases from V and 3 bases from J, the junction contained 11 bases not matched to a gene. This CDR3 is built from 15 residues. This chain's CDR3 is CASISGGGDLYEQYF. CDR3 in DNA: TGTGCCAGCATCTCGGGGGGGGGAGACCTCTACGAGCAGTACTTC.

This clonotype was seen ten or more times. The V gene is TRBV4-1, the J gene TRBJ2-7, with TRBD1 identical over 11 bases. Losses at the gene ends were 3 bases for V and 2 bases for J; bases not matched to a gene: 3. This CDR3 is 15 amino acids long. CDR1 is MGHRA and CDR2 is YSYEKL in the germline V gene. This CDR3 reads CASSQTDRGPYEQYF. CDR3 DNA sequence: TGCGCCAGCAGCCAGACGGACAGGGGGCCCTACGAGCAGTACTTC.

This clonotype was recorded at least ten times. The CDR3 protein is CASSPLGGVSPGEQYF. The CDR3 nucleotides are TGTGCCAGCAGCCCCCTAGGTGGGGTTTCCCCGGGCGAGCAGTACTTC. V gene TRBV7-2 combines with J gene TRBJ2-7; D unclear. Germline V lookup: CDR1 SGHTA, CDR2 FQGNSA. The germline V and J ends were trimmed by 5 bases and 6 bases, with 23 bases remaining between them. The CDR3 has 16 residues.

The sample holds many counts of this clonotype. J is TRBJ2-5 and V is TRBV20-1; TRBD1 matches at 7 bases. Germline CDR1 is DFQATT and CDR2 is SNEGSKA (reference sequence). The CDR3 has 14 residues. Trimming at V came to 0 bases and at J to 4 bases, leaving 5 bases not matched to a gene. CDR3 nucleotide sequence: TGCAGTGCTAGAGATGGAGCAGGGGGAGAGACCCAGTACTTC. Its translation is CSARDGAGGETQYF.

V gene TRBV12-3 or TRBV12-4 combines with J gene TRBJ2-2; TRBD1 matches 8 bases. Trimming removed 5 bases from V and 5 bases from J; junction bases left unmatched: 10. This CDR3 is 16 amino acids long. Written as DNA, the CDR3 is TGTGCCAGCAGTCCAGGACAGGGAAAGGGGACCGGGGAGCTGTTTTTT. Amino acids: CASSPGQGKGTGELFF.

This clonotype came up a few times. This may arise from a read error, as a much more abundant clone is one base away. This chain connects TRBV11-2 to TRBJ1-5, with D perhaps matching TRBD1 (6 bases). In germline, CDR1 is SGHAT, CDR2 FQNNGV. The CDR3 is 16 amino acids. This CDR3 reads CTSSHRSRGGDQPQHF. CDR3 bases: TGTACCAGCAGCCACCGGAGCAGGGGTGGGGATCAGCCCCAGCATTTT.

In this sample, this clonotype turned up many times. The chain joins TRBV12-3 or TRBV12-4 to TRBJ2-2; D unresolved. The CDR3 runs to 15 residues. V lost 5 bases and J 0 bases, leaving 10 bases between the germline ends. The CDR3 sequence: CASSPQFANTGELFF. The CDR3 DNA is TGTGCCAGCAGTCCTCAGTTCGCGAACACCGGGGAGCTGTTTTTT.

The chain couples TRBV30 to TRBJ2-2, with 12 bases identical to TRBD2. After removal of 7 bases from V and 10 bases from J, the junction contained 7 bases not matched to a gene. CDR3 length equals 13 residues. The germline V gene has CDR1 GTSNPN and CDR2 SVGIG (reference sequence). CDR3 nucleotide sequence: TGTGCCTCTCGACTAGCGGGAGTGTCGGAGCTGTTTTTT. This sequence encodes CASRLAGVSELFF.

V is TRBV9 and J is TRBJ2-2; maybe TRBD2 (5 bases). The V gene lost 0 bases and the J gene lost 0 bases, with 9 bases spanning the gap. This CDR3 region has 16 residues. CDR1 is SGDLS and CDR2 is YYNGEE in the germline V gene. The CDR3 nucleotides are TGTGCCAGCAGCGTAGAGCCGGGAACGAACACCGGGGAGCTGTTTTTT. It encodes CASSVEPGTNTGELFF.

This clonotype was observed a few times. In nucleotides, the CDR3 is TGTGCCAGCAGTTACTCTCGGACAGGTTTTGGCTATGGCTACACCTTC. Translated, it gives CASSYSRTGFGYGYTF. The chain carries TRBV6-2 or TRBV6-3 and TRBJ1-2, with TRBD1 matching 7 bases. CDR1 and CDR2 (germline): MNHEY, SVGEGT. Germline trimming cut 0 bases from V and 4 bases from J; bases unmatched to any gene: 8. The CDR3 runs 16 residues.

Many counts were recorded for this clonotype. The chain links TRBV29-1 to TRBJ1-1; 9 positions match TRBD1. The CDR3 consists of 14 residues. Germline CDR1 and CDR2: SQVTM and ANQGSEA. Trimming removed 3 bases from V and 2 bases from J; junction bases left unmatched: 4. The CDR3 loop is CSVDSTGGNTEAFF. The CDR3 DNA reads as TGCAGCGTTGACTCTACAGGGGGCAACACTGAAGCTTTCTTT.

The rearrangement uses TRBV14 and TRBJ2-2; 9 nucleotides align to TRBD1. The length of the CDR3 is 15 residues. J lost 0 bases, V lost 6 bases, and 2 bases had no gene match. Per germline, CDR1 SGHDN and CDR2 FVKESK. CDR3 coding DNA: TGTGCCAGCAGAGGGACAGGGCCGAACACCGGGGAGCTGTTTTTT. It translates to CASRGTGPNTGELFF.

This clonotype was recorded at least ten times. The chain employs TRBV28 and TRBJ2-7; D possibly uses TRBD1 or TRBD2 (6 bases each). Germline V gene lookup returns CDR1 MDHEN and CDR2 SYDVKM. Trimming left V 0 bases short and J 7 bases short, with 10 bases between. The CDR3 runs 13 residues. This CDR3 is CASSLWTRGEQYF. In DNA, the CDR3 is TGTGCCAGCAGTTTATGGACTAGGGGGGAGCAGTACTTC.

There are many counts of this clonotype. CDR3: CAELGQLQETQYF. CDR3 bases: TGTGCCGAGCTGGGACAGCTCCAAGAGACCCAGTACTTC. The V gene is TRBV7-3, the J gene TRBJ2-5; 7 positions agree with TRBD1. The germline V gene has CDR1 SGHTA and CDR2 FQGTGA. After removal of 11 bases from V and 1 base from J, the junction contained 7 bases not matched to a gene. This CDR3 region has 13 residues.

This clonotype was detected many times. This chain connects TRBV12-3 or TRBV12-4 to TRBJ1-1; D is perhaps TRBD1 (5 bases). The CDR3 runs 13 residues. The V end lost 3 bases, the J end lost 5 bases, and 10 bases lay between the germline ends. The CDR3, as DNA: TGTGCCAGCAGTTTTGGGGGGACTACTGAAGCTTTCTTT. This translates into CASSFGGTTEAFF.

The table lists this clonotype with many counts. The CDR3 loop reads CSVMTGATEAFF. In DNA, the CDR3 is TGCAGCGTTATGACAGGGGCCACTGAAGCTTTCTTT. The chain uses TRBV29-1 and TRBJ1-1; 8 bases are shared with TRBD1. The CDR3 has 12 amino acids. The junction had 3 bases not matched to a gene; V was cut back by 5 bases and J by 4 bases. CDR1 SQVTM and CDR2 ANQGSEA come from the germline V gene.

This clonotype was recorded many times. The rearrangement links TRBV19 to TRBJ1-5, with 7 bases that match TRBD1. The CDR3 runs 15 residues. Trimming at V came to 6 bases and at J to 4 bases, leaving 9 bases not matched to a gene. Germline lookup yields CDR1 LNHDA and CDR2 SQIVND (reference sequence). CDR3 residues: CASSSSGTVNQPQHF. The CDR3 nucleotides read TGTGCCAGTAGCAGCTCAGGGACAGTTAATCAGCCCCAGCATTTT.

This clonotype was observed at least ten times. V and J are TRBV10-3 and TRBJ2-7, with 10 bases identical to TRBD1. J gave up 6 bases and V 3 bases, and 11 bases lay outside the gene matches. This CDR3 contains 16 residues. Germline V gene lookup returns CDR1 ENHRY and CDR2 SYGVKD. CDR3 bases: TGTGCCATCAGTGATCGGGCCGGACAGGGGGTTCTCGAGCAGTACTTC. Its protein product is CAISDRAGQGVLEQYF.

This clonotype was recorded at least ten times. The J gene is TRBJ1-5, the V gene TRBV29-1, with TRBD1 matching 8 bases. The ends lost 4 bases at V and 5 bases at J; junction bases unmatched: 4. This CDR3 is built from 13 residues. Germline values: CDR1 SQVTM, CDR2 ANQGSEA. CDR3 amino acids: CSVGTGFYQPQHF. In nucleotides, the CDR3 is TGCAGCGTTGGGACAGGGTTTTATCAGCCCCAGCATTTT.

A few counts support this clonotype. This chain joins TRBV29-1 and TRBJ2-7; 14 nucleotides align to TRBD2. Germline trimming cut 1 base from V and 3 bases from J; bases unmatched to any gene: 11. Per germline, CDR1 SQVTM and CDR2 ANQGSEA. The CDR3 consists of 18 residues. The DNA for the CDR3 is TGCAGCGTTGAAGGATTAACCGGGACTAGCGGGAGTTTCTACGAGCAGTACTTC. The encoded protein is CSVEGLTGTSGSFYEQYF.